This TCR beta chain was obtained from a study of blood T cells in healthy people across ages (dated by TCRdb to the mid-2010s). About the study as a whole: In model experiments, roughly one uniquely barcoded TCR beta cDNA molecule per two T cells was captured by template switching. Using deep sequencing normalized with unique cDNA molecular identifiers, the study measured how TCR beta repertoire diversity changes with age. Four age groups were formed from the donors: young (average about 15 years), middle-aged (approximately 40), aged (62) and long-lived (82). For two donors (one aged 18 to 30 and one aged 80 or older), the study analyzed two additional independent replicas of 1 million unique cDNA reads from the same blood draw. General findings and caveats noted by the study authors: Observed TCR beta diversity correlated strongly with the percentage of naive T cells measured by flow cytometry. Estimates of total diversity based on one million sequenced T cells were considered lower bounds and underestimates. Compared with the aged group, the long-lived group had more naive CD4+ T cells, fewer expanded clones and increased TCR diversity, suggesting age selection. The CMV infection status of donors was not known, potentially confounding age-related changes in expanded clonotypes. As age increased, observed TCR beta diversity per million T cells dropped in a roughly linear way, and a significant reduction was already evident by age roughly 40. Because profiling used bulk unsorted PBMCs, naive and antigen-experienced compartments could not be compared conclusively.

Systemically healthy Caucasian individuals from Russia, 35 to 50 in total and aged roughly 6 to 100 years, were included as donors. Each donor gave around 9 milliliters of peripheral blood, collected into EDTA-treated Vacutainer tubes. Ficoll-Paque density-gradient centrifugation was used to isolate PBMCs, with at least 6.5 million per sample. Total RNA was extracted from PBMCs with Trizol reagent, with at least 6 micrograms obtained per sample. Naive CD45RAhigh/CD27high T cell percentages were measured by flow cytometry on a PBMC aliquot from every donor. Library method: 5' RACE. Sequencing used an Illumina HiSeq 2500. The second PCR ran for roughly 7 to 11 cycles and used a J-beta primer mix along with a sample-barcoded 5' primer. A template-switch 5' adaptor carrying 12 random nucleotides introduced a unique molecular identifier onto each TCR beta cDNA molecule. At least 2.5 million CDR3-containing paired-end reads were obtained from each sample. All of the RNA was converted into first-strand cDNA using the Mint cDNA synthesis kit, with a TRBC-specific oligonucleotide serving as the primer. All cDNA was treated with uracil-DNA glycosylase and then went through a first 18-cycle PCR with the universal primers M1SS and BC2_uni_R. The source study handled its data this way. Each sample was normalized by randomly selecting 1 million high-quality reads, each carrying a distinct molecular identifier. Reads with shared molecular identifiers were discarded instead of being binned into consensus sequences. MiTCR, with a Q25 quality threshold and the strictest error-elimination algorithm, was used for CDR3 identification, clonotype clustering and error correction. Lower-bound total TCR beta diversity was estimated with a nonparametric unseen species model using Euler transformation. TCRdb applied fastp at Q25 and MiXCR to the public reads, then kept only in-frame beta chains. Every CDR3 protein is listed once, alongside the most common genes and DNA of its rows. For this entry, the V and J calls and clone size follow TCRdb and not the study's own pipeline. A total of approximately 580,000 distinct CDR3 sequences appear in this sample, about 25% of them only once. Roughly 10% of the sample comes from the top ten.

CDR1 and CDR2, per the germline V gene, are SNHLY and FYNNEI. The junction carries 18 bases between V and J, which are trimmed by 2 bases and 7 bases respectively. Including cysteine and phenylalanine, the CDR3 has 16 amino acids. Of the read, only the CDR3 DNA is kept; its 48 bases are in frame from base 1. For this clonotype: No antigen is known for it. Base quality data are lacking; no much larger clone is found one base away.

This same sample was also part of a study on T cells of mothers and their children. From the second report: Nine systemically healthy Caucasian individuals, comprising three mothers and their six children, were included as donors. cDNA synthesis consumed the entire amount of extracted RNA, loaded at around 1.5 ug RNA in each 15 ul reaction. In the second PCR, the M1S primer added sample barcodes and 2-4 random nucleotides. Each mother yielded over 8 million TCR beta CDR3 reads and each child about 3 million reads. Thymic selection similarly shapes TCR recombination output in related and unrelated pairs, with minor effect from inherited differences. Normalized repertoire overlap was always found to be slightly, but never significantly, higher in related mother-child pairs than in unrelated mother-child pairs. No persistent microchimeric T cell clones were found, with a detection sensitivity of approximately 100 clones per million clonotypes. In the study, deep NGS was used to compare the TCR beta repertoires of mothers and children, and features distinguishing related mother-child pairs from unrelated individuals were sought. On average, the children were roughly 11 +/- 4 years old, while the mothers were roughly 40 +/- 4 years old. Libraries were sequenced on Illumina HiSeq 2000 with 100+100 nt paired-end reads after adapter ligation with NEBNext reagents. Mother and child libraries were prepared a month apart and sequenced in separate runs to prevent cross-contamination. Each donor had between roughly 450,000 and 2,300,000 distinct TCR beta clonotypes identified. Naive TCR beta clonotypes were estimated from low-frequency clonotypes matched to each donor's FACS-determined naive share, without sorting.

The receptor was derived from a boy aged 5-17 years in good health. Here the chain combines TRBV2 and TRBJ2-1, with TRBD2 tentatively as D gene (5 bases match). The sequencing sample was made of blood. The CDR3 has the sequence CASSEIRALRGNEQFF. The sequence in DNA is TGTGCCAGCAGTGAAATCCGGGCCCTAAGAGGGAATGAGCAGTTCTTC. Where the CDR3 stops, the reference TRBV2 and TRBJ2-1 genes take over; the full variable domain is EPEVTQTPSHQVTQMGQEVILRCVPISNHLYFYWYRQILGQKVEFLVSFYNNEISEKSEIFDDQFSVERPDGSNFTLKIRSTKLEDSAMYFCASSEIRALRGNEQFFGPGTRLTVL.